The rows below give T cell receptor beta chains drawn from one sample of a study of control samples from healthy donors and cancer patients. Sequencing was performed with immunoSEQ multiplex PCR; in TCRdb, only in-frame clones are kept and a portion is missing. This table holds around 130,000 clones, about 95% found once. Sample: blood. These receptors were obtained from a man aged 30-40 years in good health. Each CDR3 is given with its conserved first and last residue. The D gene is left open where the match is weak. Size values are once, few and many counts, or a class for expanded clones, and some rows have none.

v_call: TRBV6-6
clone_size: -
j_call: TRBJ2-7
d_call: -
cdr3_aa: CASSYSPSEQYF
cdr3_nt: TGTGCCAGCAGTTACTCCCCCAGCGAGCAGTACTTC

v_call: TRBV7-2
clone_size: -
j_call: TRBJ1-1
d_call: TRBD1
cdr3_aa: CASSSGGGSDISEAFF
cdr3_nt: TGTGCCAGCAGCTCAGGGGGAGGCTCGGATATATCTGAAGCTTTCTTT

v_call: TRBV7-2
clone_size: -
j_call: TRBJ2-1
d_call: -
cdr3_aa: CASSLPGDSYNEQFF
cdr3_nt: TGTGCCAGCAGCCTACCGGGGGACTCCTACAATGAGCAGTTCTTC

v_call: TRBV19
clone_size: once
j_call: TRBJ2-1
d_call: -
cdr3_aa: CASRGPHEQFF
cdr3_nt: TGTGCCAGTAGAGGACCCCATGAGCAGTTCTTC

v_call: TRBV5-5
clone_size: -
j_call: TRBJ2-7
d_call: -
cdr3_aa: CASSRGAGGYEQYF
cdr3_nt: TGTGCCAGCAGCCGGGGGGCCGGGGGCTACGAGCAGTACTTC

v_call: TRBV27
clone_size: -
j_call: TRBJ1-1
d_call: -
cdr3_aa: CASSGADWGEAFF
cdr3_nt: TGTGCCAGTAGTGGGGCCGATTGGGGTGAAGCTTTCTTT

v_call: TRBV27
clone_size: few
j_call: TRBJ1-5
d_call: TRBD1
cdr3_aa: CASSVGPRDREINSNQPQHF
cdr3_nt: TGTGCCAGCAGTGTGGGGCCTCGGGACAGGGAAATTAACAGCAATCAGCCCCAGCATTTT

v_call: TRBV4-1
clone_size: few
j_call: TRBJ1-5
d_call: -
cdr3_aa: CASSQIGGSNQPQHF
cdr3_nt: TGCGCCAGCAGCCAAATAGGAGGGAGCAATCAGCCCCAGCATTTT

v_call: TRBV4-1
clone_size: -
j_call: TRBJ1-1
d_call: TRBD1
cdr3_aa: CASSQAPGQGSVEAFF
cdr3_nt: TGCGCCAGCAGCCAAGCCCCGGGACAGGGGAGTGTTGAAGCTTTCTTT

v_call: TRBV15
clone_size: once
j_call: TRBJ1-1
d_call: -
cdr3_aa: CATSRGGGRGSEAFF
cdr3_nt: TGTGCCACCAGCAGAGGCGGGGGGCGAGGGAGTGAAGCTTTCTTT

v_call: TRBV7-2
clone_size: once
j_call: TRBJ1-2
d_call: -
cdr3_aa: CASRTTSYGYTF
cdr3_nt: TGTGCCAGCAGGACAACATCCTATGGCTACACCTTC

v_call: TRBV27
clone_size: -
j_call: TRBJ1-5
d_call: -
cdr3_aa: CASSPRQSNQPQHF
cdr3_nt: TGTGCCAGCAGTCCGAGACAAAGCAATCAGCCCCAGCATTTT

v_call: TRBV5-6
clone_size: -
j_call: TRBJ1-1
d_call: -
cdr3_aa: CASSPRGTEAFF
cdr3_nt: TGTGCCAGCAGCCCTCGAGGCACTGAAGCTTTCTTT

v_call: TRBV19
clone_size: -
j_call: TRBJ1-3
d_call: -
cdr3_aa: CASSRGDSGNTIYF
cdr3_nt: TGTGCCAGTAGTCGGGGGGACTCTGGAAACACCATATATTTT

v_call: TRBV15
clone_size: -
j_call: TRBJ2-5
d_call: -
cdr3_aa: CATSRDIGQETQYF
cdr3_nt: TGTGCCACCAGCAGAGATATCGGACAAGAGACCCAGTACTTC

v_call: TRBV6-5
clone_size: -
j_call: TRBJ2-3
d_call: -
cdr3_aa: CASTLDWGGTDTQYF
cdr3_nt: TGTGCCAGCACCCTCGACTGGGGGGGCACAGATACGCAGTATTTT

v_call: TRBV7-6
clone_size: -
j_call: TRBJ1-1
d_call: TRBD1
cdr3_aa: CASSLARRQGEKRWLNTEAFF
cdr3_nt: TGTGCCAGCAGCTTAGCGCGGAGACAGGGTGAGAAACGATGGTTGAACACTGAAGCTTTCTTT

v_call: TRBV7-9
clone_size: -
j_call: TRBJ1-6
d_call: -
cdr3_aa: CASSLISGNSPLHF
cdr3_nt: TGTGCCAGCAGCTTAATTAGTGGAAATTCACCCCTCCACTTT

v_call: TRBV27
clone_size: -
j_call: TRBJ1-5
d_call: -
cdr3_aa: CASSLRVMEPQHF
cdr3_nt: TGTGCCAGCAGTTTACGGGTGATGGAGCCCCAGCATTTT

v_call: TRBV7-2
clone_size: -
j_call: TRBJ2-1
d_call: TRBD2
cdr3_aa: CASSLGRISGDRQFF
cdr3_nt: TGTGCCAGCAGCTTAGGGAGGATTAGCGGGGATAGACAGTTCTTC

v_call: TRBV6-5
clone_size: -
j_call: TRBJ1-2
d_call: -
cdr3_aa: CASELTPFYGYTF
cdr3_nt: TGTGCCAGTGAGTTAACGCCCTTCTATGGCTACACCTTC

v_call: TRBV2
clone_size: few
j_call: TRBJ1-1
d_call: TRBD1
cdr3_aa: CASTKGRGRVNTEAFF
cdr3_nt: TGTGCCAGCACTAAGGGTAGGGGGCGGGTGAACACTGAAGCTTTCTTT

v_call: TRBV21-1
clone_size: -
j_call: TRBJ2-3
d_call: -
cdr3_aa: CASSKARESSTDTQYF
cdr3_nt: TGTGCCAGCAGCAAAGCGCGGGAATCTAGCACAGATACGCAGTATTTT

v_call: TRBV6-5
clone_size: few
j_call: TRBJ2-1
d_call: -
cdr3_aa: CASSYSPEGNEQFF
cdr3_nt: TGTGCCAGCAGTTACTCGCCCGAGGGGAATGAGCAGTTCTTC

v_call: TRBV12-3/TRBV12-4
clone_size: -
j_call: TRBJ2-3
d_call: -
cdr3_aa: CASSLDRTDTQYF
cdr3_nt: TGTGCCAGCAGTTTAGATAGAACAGATACGCAGTATTTT

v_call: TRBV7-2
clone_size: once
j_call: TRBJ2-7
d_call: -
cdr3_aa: CASSPGAGQISYEQYF
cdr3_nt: TGTGCCAGCAGCCCAGGGGCGGGACAGATCTCCTACGAGCAGTACTTC

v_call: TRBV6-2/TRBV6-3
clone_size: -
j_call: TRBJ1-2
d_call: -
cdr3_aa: CASSYPRHTF
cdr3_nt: TGTGCCAGCAGTTACCCGAGGCACACCTTC

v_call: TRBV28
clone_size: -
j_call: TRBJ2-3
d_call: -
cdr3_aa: CASSFAGVGDTQYF
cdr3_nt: TGTGCCAGCAGTTTTGCAGGGGTGGGAGATACGCAGTATTTT

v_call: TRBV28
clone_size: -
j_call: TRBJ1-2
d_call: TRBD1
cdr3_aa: CASRLTGPNYGYTF
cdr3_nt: TGTGCCAGCAGACTGACAGGGCCAAACTATGGCTACACCTTC

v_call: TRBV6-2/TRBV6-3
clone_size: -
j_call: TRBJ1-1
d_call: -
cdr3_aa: CASSYSLPKGAFF
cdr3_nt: TGTGCCAGCAGTTATTCCCTCCCAAAGGGAGCTTTCTTT

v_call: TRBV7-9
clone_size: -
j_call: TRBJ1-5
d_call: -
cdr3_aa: CASSLSGLGDQPQHF
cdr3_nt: TGTGCCAGCAGCTTATCAGGGTTAGGCGATCAGCCCCAGCATTTT

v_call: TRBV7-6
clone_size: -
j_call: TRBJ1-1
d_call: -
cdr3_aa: CASSLLQGSTEAFF
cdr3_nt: TGTGCCAGCAGCCTTCTACAGGGTTCCACTGAAGCTTTCTTT

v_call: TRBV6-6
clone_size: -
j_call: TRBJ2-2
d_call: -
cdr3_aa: CASKGTGELFF
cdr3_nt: TGTGCCAGCAAAGGAACCGGGGAGCTGTTTTTT

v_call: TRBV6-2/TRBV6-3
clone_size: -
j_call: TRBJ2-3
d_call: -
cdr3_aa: CASSSDRGVAGLTDTQYF
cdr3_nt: TGTGCCAGCAGCTCGGACAGAGGAGTAGCGGGCCTCACAGATACGCAGTATTTT

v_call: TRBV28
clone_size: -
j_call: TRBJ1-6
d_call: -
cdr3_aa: CASSLARYYNSPLHF
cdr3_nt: TGTGCCAGCAGTTTGGCGCGTTACTATAATTCACCCCTCCACTTT

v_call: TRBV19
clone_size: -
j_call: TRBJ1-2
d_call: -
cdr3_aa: CASSIVPGTVYGYTF
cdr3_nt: TGTGCCAGTAGTATAGTACCCGGGACGGTCTATGGCTACACCTTC

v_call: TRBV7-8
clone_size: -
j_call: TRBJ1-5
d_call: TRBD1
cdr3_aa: CASRQRSRDRHLYSNQPQHF
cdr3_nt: TGTGCCAGCAGACAAAGGTCCCGGGACAGGCACCTTTATAGCAATCAGCCCCAGCATTTT

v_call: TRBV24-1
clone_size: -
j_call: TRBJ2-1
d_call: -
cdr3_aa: CATSEPGKIGNEQFF
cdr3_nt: TGTGCCACCAGTGAACCAGGGAAGATTGGGAATGAGCAGTTCTTC

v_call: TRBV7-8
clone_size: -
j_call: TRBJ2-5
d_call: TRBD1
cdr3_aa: CASSLAGTVLQETQYF
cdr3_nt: TGTGCCAGCAGCTTAGCAGGGACAGTCCTCCAAGAGACCCAGTACTTC

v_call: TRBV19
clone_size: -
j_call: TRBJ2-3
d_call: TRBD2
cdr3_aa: CASRRLAGGTDTQYF
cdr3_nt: TGTGCCAGTAGACGACTAGCGGGGGGCACAGATACGCAGTATTTT

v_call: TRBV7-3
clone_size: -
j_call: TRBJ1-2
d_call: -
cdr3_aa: CASSVRGKGRVYGYTF
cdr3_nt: TGTGCCAGCAGCGTCCGAGGGAAGGGGCGGGTGTATGGCTACACCTTC

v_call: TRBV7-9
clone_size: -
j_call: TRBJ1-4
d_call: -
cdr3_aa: CASSPGAHEKLFF
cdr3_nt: TGTGCCAGCAGCCCCGGGGCGCATGAAAAACTGTTTTTT

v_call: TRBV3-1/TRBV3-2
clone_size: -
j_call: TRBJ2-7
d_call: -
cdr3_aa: CASSQEGAYYEQYF
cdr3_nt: TGTGCCAGCAGCCAAGAAGGGGCGTATTACGAGCAGTACTTC

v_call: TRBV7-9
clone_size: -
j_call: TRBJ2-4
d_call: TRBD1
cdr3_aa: CASSRERGQGGTIQYF
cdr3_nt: TGTGCCAGCAGCCGGGAACGGGGACAGGGGGGGACCATTCAGTACTTC

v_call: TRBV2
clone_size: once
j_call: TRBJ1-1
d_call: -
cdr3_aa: CASSDPGREAEAFF
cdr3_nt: TGTGCCAGCAGTGATCCGGGTCGGGAGGCTGAAGCTTTCTTT

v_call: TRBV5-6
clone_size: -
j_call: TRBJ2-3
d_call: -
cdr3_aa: CASSSPGRSTDTQYF
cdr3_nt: TGTGCCAGCAGCTCACCGGGACGGAGCACAGATACGCAGTATTTT